Each of the 13 T cell receptor beta chains below was sequenced from the same sample in a study of beta chain features in type 1 diabetes. Investigators reverse transcribed all isolated RNA, so they sequenced expressed TCRB transcripts. TCRdb keeps only in-frame clones here, not all; method: immunoSEQ multiplex PCR. The sample shows hundreds of thousands of clones, roughly 12% of them seen only once. Sequencing was done on a sample of naive CD4+ T cells from blood. These receptors all stem from a man between 18 and 35 years old in good health.

The chain is built from TRBV5-4 and TRBJ2-5, with 13 bases that match TRBD2. The closer fit of TRBJ2-7 to the DNA end suggests the J call may be wrong. The CDR3 has 17 residues. The V gene's germline CDR1 is SGHNT and CDR2 YYREEE (reference sequence). CDR3 sequence: CASSSGGLAGAAYEQYF. Here the CDR3 DNA reads TGTGCCAGCAGCTCTGGAGGACTAGCGGGAGCCGCCTACGAGCAGTACTTC.

In this sample, this clone turned up a few times. The V call is TRBV2, the J call TRBJ2-3; no definite D call. Germline CDR1 reads SNHLY; CDR2 reads FYNNEI. This CDR3 is 14 amino acids long. V lost 9 bases and J lost 3, with 16 bases in between. The chain's CDR3 is CASNPFVSTDTQYF. CDR3 in DNA: TGTGCCAGTAATCCGTTCGTTTCTACAGATACGCAGTATTTT.

This clone has just a few counts. The rearrangement joins TRBV15 to TRBJ2-3; possible D gene TRBD2, 6 bases. The V gene's germline CDR1 is LNHNV and CDR2 YYDKDF (reference sequence). The germline V and J ends were trimmed by 8 bases and 6 bases, with 18 bases remaining between them. The CDR3 covers 14 residues. The CDR3: CATAPHGRRDTQYF. Written as DNA, the CDR3 is TGTGCCACCGCGCCGCACGGGAGAAGGGATACGCAGTATTTT. Full variable domain (outside the CDR3, taken from reference TRBV15 and TRBJ2-3): DAMVIQNPRYQVTQFGKPVTLSCSQTLNHNVMYWYQQKSSQAPKLLFHYYDKDFNNEADTPDNFQSRRPNTSFCFLDIRSPGLGDTAMYLCATAPHGRRDTQYFGPGTRLTVL.

There are a few counts of this clone. The chain uses TRBV28 and TRBJ2-3, with D perhaps TRBD2 (6 bases). The germline CDR1 and CDR2 sequences are MDHEN and SYDVKM. Trimming took off 5 bases at V and 0 bases at J, with 12 bases between the two ends. The CDR3 is 15 residues long. The CDR3 sequence is CASSHSGVSTDTQYF. CDR3 in DNA: TGTGCCAGCAGTCATAGCGGTGTTAGCACAGATACGCAGTATTTT.

There are a few counts of this clone. The chain links TRBV30 to TRBJ1-1; the match to TRBD1 covers 10 bases. Germline lookup yields CDR1 GTSNPN and CDR2 SVGIG (reference sequence). CDR3 size: 15 residues. V was pared by 4 bases and J by 11 bases, with 16 bases of the junction left unmatched. The CDR3 DNA follows: TGTGCCTGGACACCGGGACAGGGGCTTGGCTCAGGGGCTTTCTTT. Protein: CAWTPGQGLGSGAFF.

In its sample, this clone was seen a few times. The chain combines TRBV7-2 with TRBJ2-7, with unresolved D. Germline-derived CDR1 and CDR2 are SGHTA and FQGNSA. Between the trimmed V and J ends, which lost 6 bases and 6 bases, there was a span of 15 bases. The CDR3 is made up of 13 amino acids. CDR3 sequence: CASRNPPTSEQYF. The CDR3 DNA is TGTGCCAGCAGAAACCCCCCTACGTCCGAGCAGTACTTC.

The chain combines TRBV30 with TRBJ1-2; D not certain. Trimming removed 0 bases at V and 4 bases at J, with 12 bases between. From germline, CDR1 is GTSNPN and CDR2 SVGIG (reference sequence). The CDR3 runs 14 residues. This CDR3 reads CAWSVLGKSYGYTF. The CDR3, as DNA: TGTGCCTGGAGTGTACTAGGGAAGAGCTATGGCTACACCTTC. Full variable domain (remainder filled in from reference TRBV30 and TRBJ1-2): SQTIHQWPATLVQPVGSPLSLECTVEGTSNPNLYWYRQAAGRGLQLLFYSVGIGQISSEVPQNLSASRPQDRQFILSSKKLLLSDSGFYLCAWSVLGKSYGYTFGSGTRLTVV.

The chain carries TRBV18 and TRBJ1-1; D unresolved. V lost 3 bases, J lost 1 base, and 9 bases lay in between. The CDR3 length is 14 residues. Germline V gene data show CDR1 as KGHSH and CDR2 as LQKENI. The DNA for the CDR3 is TGTGCCAGCTCACCCCCTAGGCCGAACACTGAAGCTTTCTTT. Translated, it gives CASSPPRPNTEAFF.

This clone showed up just a few times. The sample contains more than one DNA sequence encoding this CDR3. The rearrangement uses TRBV28 and TRBJ2-7; D is ambiguous. This CDR3 contains 12 residues. From germline, CDR1 is MDHEN and CDR2 SYDVKM. V was cut by 5 bases and J by 4 bases, with 9 bases left in between. CDR3 amino acids: CASSQTLYEQYF. The CDR3 region has the DNA TGTGCCAGCAGTCAGACACTTTACGAGCAGTACTTC.

V and J are TRBV28 and TRBJ2-7; 10 bases match TRBD1. J lost 3 bases, V lost 10 bases, and 3 bases had no gene match. The CDR3 sequence is 12 residues long. Germline CDR1 reads MDHEN; CDR2 reads SYDVKM. CDR3 residues: CATRTGGYEQYF. The CDR3 DNA follows: TGTGCCACCCGGACAGGGGGCTACGAGCAGTACTTC.

The J gene is TRBJ2-1, the V gene TRBV30; D gene uncertain. The germline V gene has CDR1 GTSNPN and CDR2 SVGIG (reference sequence). The length of the CDR3 is 11 residues. Trimming took 0 bases from V and 12 from J, leaving 9 bases between them. CDR3 region: CAWSVRGAQFF. The DNA for the CDR3 is TGTGCCTGGAGTGTCCGCGGTGCGCAGTTCTTC.

Comment on this clone: This CDR3 is also generated by other DNA sequences in the sample. This chain joins TRBV20-1 and TRBJ2-7, with a tentative D call TRBD2 (6 bases). The ends were cut back, 3 bases at V and 3 bases at J, with 6 bases in the middle. The CDR3 is 11 residues long. The germline CDR1 and CDR2 sequences are DFQATT and SNEGSKA (reference sequence). CDR3 loop: CSARGGYEQYF. The CDR3 nucleotides read TGCAGTGCTAGGGGGGGCTACGAGCAGTACTTC.

This clone came up a few times. The V gene is TRBV19, the J gene TRBJ2-7, with D possibly TRBD2 on 6 matching bases. Per the germline V gene, CDR1 is LNHDA and CDR2 is SQIVND (reference sequence). The CDR3 totals 15 residues. V lost 3 bases and J 1 base, leaving 13 bases between the germline ends. Written as DNA, the CDR3 is TGTGCCAGTAGTATCCGAGGCGCGGGGTCCTACGAGCAGTACTTC. It is translated as CASSIRGAGSYEQYF.